Each of the 5 T cell receptor beta chains below was sequenced from the same sample in a study of low-dose radiotherapy and immunotherapy resistance in tumors. Priming of first-strand cDNA relied on TRAV- and TRBV-specific primers (covering alpha and beta chains). A roughly 19-cycle PCR with a constant-region primer and V-primer adapter amplified TCRs. TCRdb called the reads again in MiXCR, with one record for every CDR3 protein. The sample includes about 58,000 distinct CDR3 sequences, 23% seen only once; the top ten take 5.5% to 8.5%. Time point noted: after trial treatment. This sample's treatment: LDRT plus nivolumab, ipilimumab, low-dose cyclophosphamide and aspirin (RACIN trial). This material consisted of PBMCs, taken after low-dose radiotherapy plus immunotherapy. Receptor source: a male donor with prostate cancer.

There are many counts of this clonotype. The chain carries TRBV7-9 and TRBJ2-5, with 10 bases aligning to TRBD1. The CDR3 covers 16 residues. The germline V gene encodes CDR1 SEHNR and CDR2 FQNEAQ (reference sequence). Trimming took 2 bases from V and 5 from J; bases not matched to a gene: 8. The CDR3 nucleotides read TGTGCCAGCAGCTTATCCGGGACAGGGGTTCGGGAGACCCAGTACTTC. Protein: CASSLSGTGVRETQYF.

In its sample, this clonotype was seen many times. The chain links TRBV6-2 or TRBV6-3 to TRBJ2-7; D may be TRBD2 (5 bases). This CDR3 comprises 13 residues. Deletions cut 6 bases from V and 4 bases from J, with 13 bases between. Germline values: CDR1 MNHEY, CDR2 SVGEGT. CDR3 bases: TGTGCCAGCAGGCGGGCAGGAGGATACGAGCAGTACTTC. Translated: CASRRAGGYEQYF.

This clonotype was counted many times. The chain carries TRBV27 and TRBJ2-4, with D perhaps assigned TRBD1 or TRBD2 (5 bases each). The CDR3 is made up of 14 amino acids. Per the germline V gene, CDR1 is MNHEY and CDR2 is SMNVEV (reference sequence). The V end was cut by 3 bases, the J end by 5 bases, with 11 bases between. The CDR3 DNA is TGTGCCAGCAGTTTGACCGGGGCCCAAAACATTCAGTACTTC. It yields the protein CASSLTGAQNIQYF.

A word on this clonotype: A far larger clone differs by one base, so this is likely a read error. This chain links TRBV20-1 with TRBJ2-7, with 8 nucleotides matching TRBD2. The CDR3 consists of 18 residues. After removal of 0 bases from V and 7 bases from J, the junction contained 20 bases not matched to a gene. Germline V CDR1 and CDR2: DFQATT, SNEGSKA (reference sequence). CDR3 residues: CSARDPEGSGSSYNEQYF. In nucleotides, the CDR3 is TGCAGTGCTAGAGATCCGGAGGGGAGCGGGAGCTCCTACAATGAGCAGTACTTC.

As regards this clonotype: A read error is likely here: a far larger clone is one base away. The chain is built from TRBV2 and TRBJ2-1, with TRBD1 identical over 8 bases. The CDR3 is 12 residues long. Germline-derived CDR1 and CDR2 are SNHLY and FYNNEI. V shed 5 bases, J shed 10 bases, and the junction held 4 bases outside the gene matches. The CDR3 sequence: CASSLWTGEQFF. CDR3 nucleotide sequence: TGTGCCAGCAGTTTATGGACAGGGGAGCAGTTCTTC.